What follows are 25 T cell receptor beta chains derived from one specimen sequenced in a study of T cells in Graves' hyperthyroidism and ophthalmopathy. Amplification of TCR beta CDR3 regions used RNA as the template. Using the HTBI primer set, a first-round RT-PCR was run on the TCR CDR3. MiXCR was run by TCRdb on the multiplex PCR reads, yielding one entry per CDR3 protein. The repertoire consists of about 350,000 distinct CDR3 sequences, with 12% to 15% occurring once and the leading ten covering under 25%. The sequenced sample consisted of blood. The receptors were gathered from a woman aged 60-75 years with Graves' ophthalmopathy.

This clonotype showed up just a few times. The chain has TRBV4-1 and TRBJ2-1; D is possibly TRBD2 (6 bases). The V end lost 4 bases, the J end lost 0 bases, and 13 bases lay between the germline ends. CDR3 size: 16 residues. Per germline, CDR1 MGHRA and CDR2 YSYEKL. The chain's CDR3 is CASSPAGTASYNEQFF. The CDR3 bases are TGCGCCAGCAGCCCAGCCGGGACTGCCTCCTACAATGAGCAGTTCTTC.

In this sample, this clonotype turned up many times. This sequence joins TRBV20-1 and TRBJ2-3; the match to TRBD2 covers 9 bases. Looked up from germline, CDR1 is DFQATT and CDR2 is SNEGSKA (reference sequence). The CDR3 is 16 residues long. Unmatched junction bases numbered 9, after V lost 0 bases and J lost 5 bases. The CDR3 protein is CSARDAIAGVKDTQYF. The CDR3 region has the DNA TGCAGTGCTAGAGATGCGATAGCGGGAGTGAAAGATACGCAGTATTTT.

A note on this clonotype: A much larger clonotype is one base distant, so this may be a read error. The chain is built from TRBV7-8 and TRBJ2-1; TRBD2 matches 7 bases. Germline lookup yields CDR1 SGHVS and CDR2 FQNEAQ. The trim removed 1 base at V and 1 base at J, leaving 16 bases unmatched. CDR3 length: 20 residues. The DNA for the CDR3 is TGTGCCAGCAGCTTAGGCGGTTGGTGGGAGGGCCGGTTTTCCTACAATGAGCAGTTCTTC. The encoded protein is CASSLGGWWEGRFSYNEQFF.

The chain carries TRBV12-5 and TRBJ2-1; 11 bases line up with TRBD2. The V gene's germline CDR1 is LGHNT and CDR2 FRNRAP. The J segment lost 3 bases and the V segment lost 1 base, leaving 2 bases of the junction unmatched. This CDR3 is built from 16 residues. In nucleotides, the CDR3 is TGTGCTAGTGGTTTGGAACTAGCGGGAGTCTACAATGAGCAGTTCTTC. The encoded protein is CASGLELAGVYNEQFF.

This clonotype occurred many times. The chain carries TRBV12-3 or TRBV12-4 and TRBJ1-5; D not certain. The ends were cut back, 4 bases at V and 9 bases at J, with 7 bases in the middle. The CDR3 loop spans 11 amino acids. CDR3: CASSYTGPQHF. The CDR3 nucleotides are TGTGCCAGCAGTTACACGGGGCCCCAGCATTTT.

This clonotype has a count of ten or more. The V and J genes are TRBV2 and TRBJ2-7; D gene unclear. Germline V gene data show CDR1 as SNHLY and CDR2 as FYNNEI. The CDR3 covers 11 residues. V lost 6 bases and J 3 bases, leaving 6 bases between the germline ends. In DNA, the CDR3 is TGTGCCAGCAGGGACGGCTACGAGCAGTACTTC. Encoded protein: CASRDGYEQYF.

V is TRBV10-1 and J is TRBJ2-2; maybe TRBD2 (5 bases). This CDR3 region has 12 residues. V lost 7 bases and J 9 bases, leaving 12 bases between the germline ends. From germline, CDR1 is WNHNN and CDR2 SYGVQD (reference sequence). CDR3 nucleotide sequence: TGCGCCAGCAAGGCGGGCCGTCGGGAGCTGTTTTTT. As protein: CASKAGRRELFF.

This clonotype was seen many times. V is TRBV7-9 and J is TRBJ2-7; the match to TRBD1 covers 8 bases. The CDR3 consists of 14 residues. V dropped 5 bases and J dropped 4; count of bases not matched to a gene: 7. Germline lookup yields CDR1 SEHNR and CDR2 FQNEAQ (reference sequence). For the CDR3, the DNA is TGTGCCAGCAGCATGGGACAGGCCTTTTACGAGCAGTACTTC. Protein: CASSMGQAFYEQYF.

CDR3 region: CASSDLFAGNEQFF. The DNA of the CDR3 is TGCGCCAGCTCGGACCTTTTTGCCGGTAATGAGCAGTTCTTC. The chain combines TRBV5-1 with TRBJ2-1, with D hard to call. CDR1 and CDR2 from the germline V gene are SGHRS and YFSETQ. V was cut by 7 bases and J by 7 bases, with 18 bases left in between. This CDR3 region has 14 residues.

The chain employs TRBV10-3 and TRBJ1-2; no clear D gene. The CDR3 has 15 residues. Between the trimmed V and J ends, which lost 4 bases and 0 bases, there was a span of 12 bases. Germline V CDR1 and CDR2: ENHRY, SYGVKD. CDR3 bases: TGTGCCATCAGTGGAGCCCTTAGAGCTAACTATGGCTACACCTTC. This sequence encodes CAISGALRANYGYTF.

This clonotype was counted only a few times. The chain is built from TRBV2 and TRBJ2-7; D ambiguous. V was cut by 3 bases and J by 3 bases, with 12 bases left in between. CDR1 and CDR2 (germline): SNHLY, FYNNEI. The CDR3 is made up of 14 amino acids. The CDR3: CASSDGREDYEQYF. The CDR3 DNA follows: TGTGCCAGCAGTGACGGACGAGAAGACTACGAGCAGTACTTC.

There are many counts of this clonotype. The rearrangement joins TRBV12-5 to TRBJ2-7; TRBD1 matches 10 bases. Germline V lookup: CDR1 LGHNT, CDR2 FRNRAP. Trimming took 6 bases from V and 4 from J; bases not matched to a gene: 6. The CDR3 runs 14 residues. The DNA for the CDR3 is TGTGCTAGTGGCCGGGACAGGGGAGTATACGAGCAGTACTTC. This codes for CASGRDRGVYEQYF.

This clonotype was picked up a small number of times. This chain joins TRBV7-9 and TRBJ2-4; 9 bases map to TRBD1. The CDR3 is 20 residues long. CDR1 is SEHNR and CDR2 is FQNEAQ in the germline V gene (reference sequence). The CDR3 is CVVGDRAIEVPRVSKNIQYF. The CDR3 DNA is TGTGTCGTAGGGGACAGGGCGATTGAGGTGCCGAGGGTCTCCAAAAACATTCAGTACTTC.

This clonotype was seen repeatedly, ten times or more. The CDR3 protein is CASWYEQYF. Written as DNA, the CDR3 is TGTGCCAGCTGGTACGAGCAGTACTTC. The genes are TRBV28 and TRBJ2-7; D gene ambiguous. The CDR3 contains 9 residues. CDR1 MDHEN and CDR2 SYDVKM come from the germline V gene. Trimming cost V 8 bases and J 4 bases, with 3 bases left between them.

This clonotype was found many times. This chain links TRBV6-1 with TRBJ2-2; tentative D call: TRBD1 (6 bases). Trimming left V 7 bases short and J 4 bases short, with 13 bases between. This CDR3 is built from 14 residues. CDR1 is MNHNS, CDR2 SASEGT, per germline. The CDR3 sequence: CASIPGQLTGELFF. In nucleotides, the CDR3 is TGTGCCAGCATCCCCGGACAGCTCACCGGGGAGCTGTTTTTT.

This clonotype was recorded a few times. The rearrangement joins TRBV10-2 to TRBJ1-2; D is ambiguous. This CDR3 has 13 amino acids. Germline V gene lookup returns CDR1 WSHSY and CDR2 SAAADI. V was cut by 7 bases and J by 4 bases, with 13 bases left in between. The CDR3: CASTVGEGYGYTF. The CDR3 DNA sequence: TGCGCCAGCACAGTCGGGGAGGGCTATGGCTACACCTTC.

This clonotype was seen repeatedly, ten times or more. This rearrangement joins TRBV19 to TRBJ2-2; 7 positions match TRBD2. Looked up from germline, CDR1 is LNHDA and CDR2 is SQIVND (reference sequence). This CDR3 has 15 amino acids. The trim removed 7 bases at V and 0 bases at J, leaving 5 bases unmatched. The CDR3 coding sequence is TGTGCCAGTACTCTTGGACTAGCGAACACCGGGGAGCTGTTTTTT. The encoded protein is CASTLGLANTGELFF. Based on the CDR3 plus reference TRBV19 and TRBJ2-2, the full variable domain is DGGITQSPKYLFRKEGQNVTLSCEQNLNHDAMYWYRQDPGQGLRLIYYSQIVNDFQKGDIAEGYSVSREKKESFPLTVTSAQKNPTAFYLCASTLGLANTGELFFGEGSRLTVL.

This clonotype showed up many times. This chain connects TRBV30 to TRBJ1-1; D call uncertain. V was trimmed by 1 base and J by 1 base, leaving 4 bases between them. This CDR3 has 12 amino acids. Germline V gene lookup returns CDR1 GTSNPN and CDR2 SVGIG (reference sequence). CDR3 sequence reads: CAWSGGNTEAFF. The CDR3 DNA reads as TGTGCCTGGAGTGGTGGGAACACTGAAGCTTTCTTT.

V usage is TRBV15 and J usage is TRBJ2-5; unclear D gene. CDR1 is LNHNV, CDR2 YYDKDF, per germline (reference sequence). Trimming stripped 4 bases from V and 2 bases from J, with 8 bases between. The CDR3 has 13 residues. The DNA for the CDR3 is TGTGCCACCAGCATAGGGCAGCAAGAGACCCAGTACTTC. The encoded protein is CATSIGQQETQYF.

This clonotype was counted at least ten times. The genes are TRBV7-6 and TRBJ2-5, with 10 bases fitting TRBD1. The CDR3 has 15 amino acids. Germline loops: CDR1 SGHVS, CDR2 FNYEAQ. The J segment lost 2 bases and the V segment lost 5 bases, leaving 5 bases of the junction unmatched. The CDR3, as DNA: TGTGCCAGCAGCCCCCAGGGACAGGGGCAAGAGACCCAGTACTTC. Its protein product is CASSPQGQGQETQYF. The variable domain in full, completed from reference TRBV7-6 and TRBJ2-5, reads GAGVSQSPRYKVTKRGQDVALRCDPISGHVSLYWYRQALGQGPEFLTYFNYEAQQDKSGLPNDRFSAERPEGSISTLTIQRTEQRDSAMYRCASSPQGQGQETQYFGPGTRLLVL.

The rearrangement joins TRBV2 to TRBJ1-5, with 7 nucleotides matching TRBD1. The CDR3 has 15 amino acids. In germline, CDR1 is SNHLY, CDR2 FYNNEI. Losses at the gene ends were 10 bases for V and 4 bases for J; bases not matched to a gene: 13. The CDR3 loop is CATRGSRGENQPQHF. The CDR3, as DNA: TGTGCCACCAGGGGGTCCAGGGGTGAAAATCAGCCCCAGCATTTT.

This clonotype was picked up many times. The chain has TRBV28 and TRBJ2-1; D is unresolved. V lost 6 bases, J lost 0 bases, and 12 bases lay in between. This CDR3 comprises 15 residues. Per germline, CDR1 MDHEN and CDR2 SYDVKM. The CDR3 protein is CASSPSTVSYNEQFF. The CDR3 DNA is TGTGCCAGCAGCCCTAGTACCGTCTCCTACAATGAGCAGTTCTTC.

The rearrangement joins TRBV7-9 to TRBJ2-1; maybe TRBD2 (6 bases). The end of the DNA aligns better with TRBJ2-7, so the J call may be wrong. Germline V gene data show CDR1 as SEHNR and CDR2 as FQNEAQ (reference sequence). This CDR3 has 15 residues. The CDR3 loop is CASSLSAGRYNEQYF. The CDR3 DNA is TGTGCCAGCAGCTTATCTGCGGGACGCTACAATGAGCAGTACTTC.

The V call is TRBV20-1, the J call TRBJ2-5; the D gene is possibly TRBD1 (6 bases). Germline V gene lookup returns CDR1 DFQATT and CDR2 SNEGSKA (reference sequence). Trimming stripped 3 bases from V and 2 bases from J, with 7 bases between. CDR3 length: 12 amino acids. The CDR3 region is CSARDRQETQYF. CDR3 DNA: TGCAGTGCTAGGGACAGACAAGAGACCCAGTACTTC.

This clonotype came up many times. The genes are TRBV7-6 and TRBJ2-5, with D hard to call. V was cut by 6 bases and J by 4 bases, with 12 bases left in between. This CDR3 is built from 13 residues. Germline CDR1 is SGHVS and CDR2 is FNYEAQ. In DNA form, the CDR3 reads TGTGCCAGCAGTCCCCCCAACTTAGAGACCCAGTACTTC. Amino acid sequence: CASSPPNLETQYF. Drawing the rest from reference TRBV7-6 and TRBJ2-5, the complete variable domain is GAGVSQSPRYKVTKRGQDVALRCDPISGHVSLYWYRQALGQGPEFLTYFNYEAQQDKSGLPNDRFSAERPEGSISTLTIQRTEQRDSAMYRCASSPPNLETQYFGPGTRLLVL.